This entry lists 2 T cell receptor beta chains sequenced from one sample in a study of type 1 and type 2 diabetes patients. PCR was run on genomic DNA. The TCR beta CDR3 region was amplified using 30 forward and 13 reverse primers. One entry per CDR3 protein results from TCRdb running MiXCR on the multiplex PCR reads. This table has 270,000 or so distinct CDR3 sequences, around 47% appearing once. The sequencing sample was made of peripheral blood mononuclear cells (PBMCs). The receptors originated from a man younger than 35 with type 2 diabetes.

CDR3 residues: CASSLDRNQETQYF. CDR3 in DNA: TGTGCCAGCAGCTTGGATAGAAATCAAGAGACCCAGTACTTC. The chain joins TRBV7-2 to TRBJ2-5; D remains unclear. V was shortened by 3 bases and J by 2 bases, with 10 bases between the two germline ends. This CDR3 has 14 residues. The germline gives CDR1 SGHTA, CDR2 FQGNSA.

This sequence joins TRBV7-2 and TRBJ2-5; D unclear. This CDR3 region has 17 residues. The germline V and J ends were trimmed by 3 bases and 1 base, with 18 bases remaining between them. Germline V lookup: CDR1 SGHTA, CDR2 FQGNSA. The CDR3 nucleotides are TGTGCCAGCAGCTTCCTCTCAAGTAGTCCTTCCCAAGAGACCCAGTACTTC. Amino acid sequence: CASSFLSSSPSQETQYF.